This TCR beta chain is from a study of T-cell reconstitution after alpha-beta-depleted transplantation in children. Unique molecular identifiers were used to barcode this TCRbeta library. TCRdb passed the PCR reads through MiXCR, listing each CDR3 protein once. The table records roughly 500,000 distinct CDR3 sequences, roughly an eighth of them present only once. This clonotype was detected many times. CDR1 and CDR2 from the germline V gene are LGHNA and YSLEER. V was trimmed by 0 bases and J by 0 bases, leaving 0 bases between them. The CDR3 contains 13 residues. This TCR came from a human donor who donated a stem cell graft to a child with combined immunodeficiency. The specimen was PBMCs from the stem cell graft donor, collected from the stem cell graft. The V and J genes are TRBV4-3 and TRBJ1-5; no clear D gene. In nucleotides, the CDR3 is TGCGCCAGCAGCCAAGATAGCAATCAGCCCCAGCATTTT. Its translation: CASSQDSNQPQHF.